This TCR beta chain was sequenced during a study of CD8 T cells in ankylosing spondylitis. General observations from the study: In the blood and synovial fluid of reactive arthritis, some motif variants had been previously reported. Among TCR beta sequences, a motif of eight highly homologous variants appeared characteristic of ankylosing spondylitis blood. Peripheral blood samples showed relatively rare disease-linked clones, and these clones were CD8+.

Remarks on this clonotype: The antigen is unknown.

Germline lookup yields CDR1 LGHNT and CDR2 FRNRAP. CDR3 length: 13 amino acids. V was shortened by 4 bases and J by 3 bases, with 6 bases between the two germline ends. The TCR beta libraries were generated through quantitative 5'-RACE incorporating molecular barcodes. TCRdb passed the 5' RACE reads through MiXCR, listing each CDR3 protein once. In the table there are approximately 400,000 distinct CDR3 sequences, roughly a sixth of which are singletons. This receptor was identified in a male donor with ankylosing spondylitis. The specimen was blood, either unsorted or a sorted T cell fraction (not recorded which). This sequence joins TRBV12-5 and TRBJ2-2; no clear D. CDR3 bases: TGTGCTAGTGGTTCGTACGACACCGGGGAGCTGTTTTTT. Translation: CASGSYDTGELFF.